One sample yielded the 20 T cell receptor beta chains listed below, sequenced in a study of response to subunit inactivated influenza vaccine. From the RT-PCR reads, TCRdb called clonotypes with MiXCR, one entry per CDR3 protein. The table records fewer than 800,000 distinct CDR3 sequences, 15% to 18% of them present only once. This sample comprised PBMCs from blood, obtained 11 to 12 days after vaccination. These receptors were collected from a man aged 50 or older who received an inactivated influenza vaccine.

The CDR3 nucleotides are TGTGCCAGCAGACGGGACCGAGCTAAGGGCTACACCTTC. This encodes CASRRDRAKGYTF. The V call is TRBV27, the J call TRBJ1-2; possible D gene TRBD1, 5 bases. Germline V lookup: CDR1 MNHEY, CDR2 SMNVEV (reference sequence). V lost 6 bases, J lost 8 bases, and 16 bases lay in between. The CDR3 is 13 amino acids.

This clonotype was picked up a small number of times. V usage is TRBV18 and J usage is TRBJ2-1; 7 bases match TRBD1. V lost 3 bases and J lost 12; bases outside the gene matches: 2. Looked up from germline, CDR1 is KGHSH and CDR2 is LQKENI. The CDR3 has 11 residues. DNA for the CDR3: TGTGCCAGCTCACCGGACAGGTCGCAGTTCTTC. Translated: CASSPDRSQFF.

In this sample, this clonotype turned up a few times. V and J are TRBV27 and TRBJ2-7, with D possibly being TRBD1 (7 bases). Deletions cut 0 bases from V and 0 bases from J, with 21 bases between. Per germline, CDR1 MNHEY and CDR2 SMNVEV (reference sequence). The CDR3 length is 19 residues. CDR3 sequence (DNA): TGTGCCAGCAGTTTATCCCTCCGGCCAGGGGGGATACCCTCCTACGAGCAGTACTTC. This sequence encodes CASSLSLRPGGIPSYEQYF.

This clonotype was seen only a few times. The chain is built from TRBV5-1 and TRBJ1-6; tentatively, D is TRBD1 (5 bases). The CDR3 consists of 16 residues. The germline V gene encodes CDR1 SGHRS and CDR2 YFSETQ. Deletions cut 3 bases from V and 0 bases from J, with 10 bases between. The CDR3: CASSWGGISYNSPLHF. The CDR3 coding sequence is TGCGCCAGCAGCTGGGGGGGAATCTCCTATAATTCACCCCTCCACTTT.

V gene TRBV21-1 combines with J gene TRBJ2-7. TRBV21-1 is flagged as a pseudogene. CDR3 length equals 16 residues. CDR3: CASSKTQPDIRYEQYF. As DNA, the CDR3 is TGTGCCAGCAGCAAAACCCAGCCTGATATTAGGTACGAGCAGTACTTC.

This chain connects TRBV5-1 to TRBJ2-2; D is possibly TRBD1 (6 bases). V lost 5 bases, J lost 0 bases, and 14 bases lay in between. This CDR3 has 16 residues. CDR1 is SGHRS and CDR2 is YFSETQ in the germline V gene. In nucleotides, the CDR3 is TGCGCCAGCAGTGTGGGACACAACGCGAACACCGGGGAGCTGTTTTTT. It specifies CASSVGHNANTGELFF.

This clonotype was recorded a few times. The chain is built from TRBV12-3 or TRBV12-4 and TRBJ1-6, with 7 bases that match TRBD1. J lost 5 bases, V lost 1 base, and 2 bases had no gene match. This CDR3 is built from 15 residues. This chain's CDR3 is CASSLGGQNNSPLHF. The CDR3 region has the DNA TGTGCCAGCAGTTTAGGGGGACAGAATAATTCACCCCTCCACTTT.

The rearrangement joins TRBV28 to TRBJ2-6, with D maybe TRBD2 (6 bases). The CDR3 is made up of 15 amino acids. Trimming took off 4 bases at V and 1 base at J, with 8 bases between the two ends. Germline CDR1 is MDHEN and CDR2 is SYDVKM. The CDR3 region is CASSWRGSGANVLTF. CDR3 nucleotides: TGTGCCAGCAGTTGGAGGGGTTCTGGGGCCAACGTCCTGACTTTC.

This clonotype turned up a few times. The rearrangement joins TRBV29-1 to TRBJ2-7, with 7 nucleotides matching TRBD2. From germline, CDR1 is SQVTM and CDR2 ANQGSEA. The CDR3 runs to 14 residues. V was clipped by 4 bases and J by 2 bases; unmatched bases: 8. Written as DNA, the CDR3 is TGCAGCGTTGGATGGTCTAGCGGACCCTACGAGCAGTACTTC. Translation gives CSVGWSSGPYEQYF.

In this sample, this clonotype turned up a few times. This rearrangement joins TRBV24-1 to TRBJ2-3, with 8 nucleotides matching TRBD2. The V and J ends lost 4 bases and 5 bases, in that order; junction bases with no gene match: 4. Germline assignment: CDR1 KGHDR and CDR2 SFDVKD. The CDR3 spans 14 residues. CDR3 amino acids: CATSEQRGLDTQYF. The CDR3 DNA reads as TGTGCCACCAGTGAACAGCGGGGGTTAGATACGCAGTATTTT.

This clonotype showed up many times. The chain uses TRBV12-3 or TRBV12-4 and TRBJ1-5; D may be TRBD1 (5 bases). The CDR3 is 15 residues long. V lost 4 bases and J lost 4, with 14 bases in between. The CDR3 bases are TGTGCCAGCAGTTCGGGACGGAGGGGAAATCAGCCCCAGCATTTT. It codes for CASSSGRRGNQPQHF.

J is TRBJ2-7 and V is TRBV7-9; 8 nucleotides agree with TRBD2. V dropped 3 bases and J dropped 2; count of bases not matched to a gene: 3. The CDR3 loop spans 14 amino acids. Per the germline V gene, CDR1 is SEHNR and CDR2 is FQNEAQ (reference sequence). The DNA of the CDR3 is TGTGCCAGCAGCTTTACTAGCGGACCCTACGAGCAGTACTTC. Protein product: CASSFTSGPYEQYF.

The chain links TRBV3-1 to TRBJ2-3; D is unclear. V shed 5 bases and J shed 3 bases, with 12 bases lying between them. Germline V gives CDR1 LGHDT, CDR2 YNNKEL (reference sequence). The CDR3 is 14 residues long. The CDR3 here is CASSTLAATDTQYF. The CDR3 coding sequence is TGTGCCAGCAGCACCCTGGCGGCTACAGATACGCAGTATTTT.

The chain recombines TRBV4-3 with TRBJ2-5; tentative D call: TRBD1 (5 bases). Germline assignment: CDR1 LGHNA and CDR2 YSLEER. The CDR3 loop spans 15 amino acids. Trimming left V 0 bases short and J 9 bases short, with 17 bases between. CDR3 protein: CASSQDALTVGAQYF. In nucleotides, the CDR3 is TGCGCCAGCAGCCAAGACGCTCTAACAGTAGGGGCCCAGTACTTC.

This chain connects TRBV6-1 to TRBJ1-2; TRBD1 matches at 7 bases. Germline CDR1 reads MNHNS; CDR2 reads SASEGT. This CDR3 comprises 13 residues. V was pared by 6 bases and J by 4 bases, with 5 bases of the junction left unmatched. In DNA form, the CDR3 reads TGTGCCAGCAGAGATGAGGGGGCCTATGGCTACACCTTC. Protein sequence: CASRDEGAYGYTF.

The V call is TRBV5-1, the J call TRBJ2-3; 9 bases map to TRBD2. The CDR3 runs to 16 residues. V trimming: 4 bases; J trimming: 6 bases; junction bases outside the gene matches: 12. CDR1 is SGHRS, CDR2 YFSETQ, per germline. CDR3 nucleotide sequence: TGCGCCAGCAGCCAGTTCGGCGGGGGGGCCGGGGATACGCAGTATTTT. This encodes CASSQFGGGAGDTQYF.

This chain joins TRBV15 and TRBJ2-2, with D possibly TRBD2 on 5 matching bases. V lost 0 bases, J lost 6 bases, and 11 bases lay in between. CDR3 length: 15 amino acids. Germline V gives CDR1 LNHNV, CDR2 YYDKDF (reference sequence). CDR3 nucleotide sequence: TGTGCCACCAGCAGAGATAATCGGGATGCCGGGGAGCTGTTTTTT. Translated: CATSRDNRDAGELFF.

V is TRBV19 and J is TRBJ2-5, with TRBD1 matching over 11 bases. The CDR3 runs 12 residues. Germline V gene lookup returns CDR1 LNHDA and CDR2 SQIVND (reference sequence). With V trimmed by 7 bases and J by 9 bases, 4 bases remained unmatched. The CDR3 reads CASNRDRGAQYF. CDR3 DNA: TGTGCCAGTAACCGGGACAGGGGGGCCCAGTACTTC.

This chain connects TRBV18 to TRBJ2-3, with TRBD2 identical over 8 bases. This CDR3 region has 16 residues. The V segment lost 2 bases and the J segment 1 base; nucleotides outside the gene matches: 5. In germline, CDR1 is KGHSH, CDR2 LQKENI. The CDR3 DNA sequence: TGTGCCAGCTCACCAATGAGCGGGGGCCGCACAGATACGCAGTATTTT. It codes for CASSPMSGGRTDTQYF.

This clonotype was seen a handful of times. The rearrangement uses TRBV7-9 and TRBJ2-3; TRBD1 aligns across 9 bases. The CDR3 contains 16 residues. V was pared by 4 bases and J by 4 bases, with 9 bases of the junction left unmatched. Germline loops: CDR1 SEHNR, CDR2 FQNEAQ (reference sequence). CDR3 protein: CASSWGQGIGPDTQYF. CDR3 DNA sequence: TGTGCCAGCAGCTGGGGACAGGGAATCGGTCCAGATACGCAGTATTTT.